The present entry profiles one T cell receptor (beta chain) with its context. Its antigen is not yet known. Base qualities are not at hand, and no much larger clone is one base apart. The record originates from a study of blood T cell repertoires in COVID-19 (dated by TCRdb to 2018 to 2020). In terms of the full investigation: The collaborator samples originated in the United States, Italy and Spain and spanned the acute and convalescent phases of COVID-19. The material from the prospective study consisted of cDNA or gDNA derived from T cells, B-cell-depleted T cells, or PBMCs. The dataset comprised deeply sampled blood TCRbeta repertoires from subjects exposed to, actively infected with, or recovered from COVID-19. A freely available public database, intended as a resource for researchers studying the immune response to SARS-CoV-2, is where the repertoires were released. Samples came from the ongoing ImmuneRACE study (first 160 participants) plus 1,254 subjects from 6 global collaborators. Sample metadata almost always included a de-identified subject ID, COVID-19 status, age in years and sex. Where available, HLA class I and class II types were taken from metadata supplied by the sample provider and were not determined by assay-based typing. Study-wide conclusions, independent of this receptor: Clinical and demographic metadata were provided uncurated, with the amount varying by source and participant.

TCRbeta CDR3 regions were amplified from genomic DNA using the immunoSEQ Assay, a bias-controlled multiplex PCR. The authors' analysis ran thus. Within the assay, amplification of reference gene primers was used to estimate how many nucleated cells each sample contained. To quantify the absolute abundance of each unique TCRbeta CDR3 rearrangement, sequence reads were collapsed and filtered. For each sample, productive Simpson clonality was calculated as the square root of Simpson's diversity index across productive rearrangements. The source is immuneACCESS, and TCRdb retained only in-frame sequences with V and J called. Part of the clones is not carried over; for the studies checked, unresolved V genes explain less than half of this, and the remainder is unexplained. V and J calls and clone size follow that table, whereas D and trimming were derived from the DNA. This sample lists 350,000 to 550,000 clones; 85% to 90% were detected once. The ten most abundant clones make up roughly 1.1% of the sample.

Inclusive of the bounding cysteine and phenylalanine, the CDR3 is 14 residues long. The only DNA kept is the CDR3, 42 bases in frame from the first base. According to the germline V gene, CDR1 reads SGHDT and CDR2 reads YYEEEE. V is shortened by 5 bases, J by 4 bases, and the region joining them spans 13 bases. Participants in the prospective study were enrolled through a virtual design, were aged roughly 18 to 90 years, and lived in 24 United States geographic areas. Cohort assignment in the prospective study relied on participant-reported clinical history from a screening survey and a study questionnaire. Recovered participants in ImmuneRACE Cohort 3 were defined as having two consecutive negative NP/OP PCR tests, clearance from a healthcare professional, or resolution of symptoms. Mobile phlebotomists in the prospective study collected whole blood, serum and a nasopharyngeal or oropharyngeal swab from every participant. Additional blood draws and questionnaires over an approximately two-month period could optionally be provided by prospective study participants. Before DNA extraction, blood samples from the prospective study were shipped at room temperature or frozen.

The sequencing sample was made of PBMCs or T cells enriched from blood (not recorded which). The source is a man aged 30 to 39 who had recovered from COVID-19. The chain was built from TRBV5-6 and TRBJ1-3, and possibly TRBD1, on 6 matching bases. The nucleotides are TGTGCCAGCAGTCGGGACAAAAGGGGAAACACCATATATTTT. This encodes CASSRDKRGNTIYF.